This T cell receptor beta chain appears in the sequencing data of a study of T cell responses to AZD1222 COVID-19 vaccine. Profiled with immunoSEQ multiplex PCR; TCRdb holds only in-frame clones, not every one. The table lists 100,000 to 150,000 clones, about 91% of them singletons. The CDR3 consists of 12 residues. Per the germline V gene, CDR1 is SQVTM and CDR2 is ANQGSEA. Between the trimmed V and J ends, which lost 4 bases and 4 bases, there was a span of 10 bases. This clone occurred once. Material: peripheral blood, obtained 28 days after the second AZD1222 dose. This chain connects TRBV29-1 to TRBJ1-2; TRBD1 is a possible D gene (5 bases). The TCR was taken from an adult who received the AZD1222 COVID-19 vaccine. CDR3 protein: CSVVHGGYGYTF. DNA for the CDR3: TGCAGCGTTGTCCACGGGGGCTATGGCTACACCTTC.